Each of the 21 T cell receptor beta chains below was sequenced from the same sample in a study of Ad26.COV2.S vaccination and SARS-CoV-2 variants. Method: immunoSEQ multiplex PCR; TCRdb's copy keeps in-frame clones and lacks some. The table records over 400,000 clones, approximately 92% of them present only once. The sample's treatment: roughly 18 received Ad26.COV2.S at low or high dose, single or two shots; about five received placebo; per-sample allocation not given. Repertoires come from day 63 after the first vaccine or placebo injection. Sample: peripheral blood, taken in a trial of Ad26.COV2.S vaccine versus placebo. Receptor source: a person between 18 and 59 years old who received the Ad26.COV2.S COVID-19 vaccine or a placebo.

This clone was found once. The chain uses TRBV4-3 and TRBJ1-6; TRBD1 is a possible D gene (6 bases). The CDR3 is made up of 15 amino acids. Trimming cost V 0 bases and J 9 bases, with 12 bases left between them. CDR1 is LGHNA and CDR2 is YSLEER in the germline V gene. CDR3 sequence: CASSQEDSLFSPLHF. The CDR3 DNA reads as TGCGCCAGCAGCCAAGAGGACAGTCTTTTTTCACCCCTCCACTTT.

The chain links TRBV27 to TRBJ1-5; TRBD1 matches 7 bases. V shed 5 bases, J shed 2 bases, and the junction held 3 bases outside the gene matches. This CDR3 has 14 amino acids. In germline, CDR1 is MNHEY, CDR2 SMNVEV (reference sequence). Here the CDR3 DNA reads TGTGCCAGCAGTGTAACAGGGGGCAATCAGCCCCAGCATTTT. Amino acid sequence: CASSVTGGNQPQHF.

The chain combines TRBV7-3 with TRBJ1-6; D ambiguous. This CDR3 is built from 15 residues. V was shortened by 2 bases and J by 8 bases, with 13 bases between the two germline ends. Germline-derived CDR1 and CDR2 are SGHTA and FQGTGA. CDR3: CASSLLGLDHSPLHF. The DNA of the CDR3 is TGTGCCAGCAGCTTATTAGGGCTGGACCATTCACCCCTCCACTTT.

V and J are TRBV3-1 (or the pseudogene TRBV3-2) and TRBJ2-5, with TRBD1 matching over 7 bases. Germline V lookup: CDR1 LGHDT, CDR2 YNNKEL (reference sequence). The CDR3 has 14 residues. The V gene end was trimmed by 4 bases and the J gene end by 5 bases; junction bases not matched to a gene: 7. Here the CDR3 reads CASSLRQGRETQYF. CDR3 coding DNA: TGTGCCAGCAGCCTTCGACAGGGCAGGGAGACCCAGTACTTC.

V gene TRBV10-2 combines with J gene TRBJ2-2; 8 nucleotides match TRBD1. Trimming took 5 bases from V and 6 from J; bases not matched to a gene: 2. The CDR3 sequence is 13 residues long. Germline V gene lookup returns CDR1 WSHSY and CDR2 SAAADI. The CDR3 protein is CASSPRGPGELFF. The CDR3 bases are TGCGCCAGCAGTCCCAGGGGGCCCGGGGAGCTGTTTTTT.

The rearrangement joins TRBV15 to TRBJ2-5; D could derive from TRBD1 or TRBD2 (5 bases each). V lost 3 bases to trimming and J lost 1 base, with 15 bases between them. The CDR3 runs to 16 residues. Germline V gene sequence: CDR1 LNHNV, CDR2 YYDKDF (reference sequence). The CDR3 here is CATSRDAPGPQETQYF. For the CDR3, the DNA is TGTGCCACCAGCAGGGATGCCCCGGGGCCCCAAGAGACCCAGTACTTC.

This chain connects TRBV25-1 to TRBJ1-1; D not certain. Trimming removed 8 bases from V and 6 bases from J, with 19 bases in between. Germline assignment: CDR1 MGHDK and CDR2 SYGVNS. This CDR3 is 14 amino acids long. The DNA of the CDR3 is TGTGCCAGCGCACCCCCCGCGGGCGGCGCTGAAGCTTTCTTT. Its protein is CASAPPAGGAEAFF.

This chain uses TRBV28 with TRBJ2-3, with D perhaps matching TRBD1 (6 bases). The germline gives CDR1 MDHEN, CDR2 SYDVKM. The CDR3 sequence is 17 residues long. V gave up 8 bases and J gave up 3 bases, with 24 bases separating them. The CDR3 DNA sequence: TGTGCCAGCCGACCCGGCGGGTGGGGGCCGTATACAGATACGCAGTATTTT. This sequence encodes CASRPGGWGPYTDTQYF.

The V gene is TRBV5-4, the J gene TRBJ1-5; D uncertain. Trimming stripped 0 bases from V and 8 bases from J, with 9 bases between. The germline V gene encodes CDR1 SGHNT and CDR2 YYREEE (reference sequence). CDR3 size: 13 residues. DNA of the CDR3: TGTGCCAGCAGCTTGGCTCCGAGGGAGCCCCAGCATTTT. Encoded protein: CASSLAPREPQHF.

This clone was recorded only once. The chain recombines TRBV5-1 with TRBJ2-6; D unresolved. The germline gives CDR1 SGHRS, CDR2 YFSETQ. The germline V and J ends were trimmed by 0 bases and 2 bases, with 6 bases remaining between them. This CDR3 has 15 amino acids. CDR3 loop: CASSLDRPGANVLTF. Here the CDR3 DNA reads TGCGCCAGCAGCTTGGACAGACCTGGGGCCAACGTCCTGACTTTC.

The chain carries TRBV3-1 (or the pseudogene TRBV3-2) and TRBJ2-5; either TRBD1 or TRBD2 may fit D (5 bases each). V was clipped by 4 bases and J by 1 base, with 13 bases between them. In germline, CDR1 is LGHDT, CDR2 YNNKEL (reference sequence). The CDR3 totals 15 residues. The CDR3 spells CASSLIVGGQETQYF. The CDR3, as DNA: TGTGCCAGCAGCCTGATAGTTGGGGGCCAAGAGACCCAGTACTTC.

A remark on this clone: The sample holds other DNA sequences that translate to the same CDR3. The chain has TRBV5-1 and TRBJ2-3; tentatively, D is TRBD2 (5 bases). The germline gives CDR1 SGHRS, CDR2 YFSETQ. This CDR3 region has 14 residues. Trimming took 0 bases from V and 1 from J, leaving 6 bases between them. The CDR3 DNA is TGCGCCAGCAGCTTGGGAGCGGGCACAGATACGCAGTATTTT. This codes for CASSLGAGTDTQYF.

The chain recombines TRBV19 with TRBJ2-1, with D possibly matching TRBD2 (5 bases). Trimming removed 4 bases at V and 7 bases at J, with 17 bases between. Germline CDR1 is LNHDA and CDR2 is SQIVND (reference sequence). The CDR3 extends over 15 amino acids. The CDR3 is CASSRASRLLNEQFF. In nucleotides, the CDR3 is TGTGCCAGTAGTAGGGCTAGCAGATTGTTGAATGAGCAGTTCTTC.

This chain joins TRBV19 and TRBJ2-7; 8 positions match TRBD1. The CDR3 covers 14 residues. Germline CDR1 LNHDA, CDR2 SQIVND (reference sequence). The V gene end was trimmed by 8 bases and the J gene end by 5 bases; junction bases not matched to a gene: 11. The CDR3 reads CASSPGGETNEQYV. In DNA, the CDR3 is TGTGCCAGTTCTCCAGGGGGCGAAACTAACGAGCAGTACGTC.

The rearrangement uses TRBV5-6 and TRBJ1-3; D is undetermined. The germline V and J ends were trimmed by 0 bases and 0 bases, with 13 bases remaining between them. The CDR3 sequence is 17 residues long. In germline, CDR1 is SGHDT, CDR2 YYEEEE. CDR3 loop: CASSLEGAASSGNTIYF. The DNA of the CDR3 is TGTGCCAGCAGCTTGGAAGGCGCAGCCAGCTCTGGAAACACCATATATTTT.

The chain carries TRBV7-3 and TRBJ1-1; D is unclear. The CDR3 runs to 15 residues. The germline V gene has CDR1 SGHTA and CDR2 FQGTGA. V lost 4 bases and J lost 11, with 23 bases in between. The CDR3 spells CASSSFKGTESLAFF. CDR3 in DNA: TGTGCCAGCAGCTCATTCAAGGGAACGGAGTCGTTGGCTTTCTTT.

The V gene is TRBV5-6, the J gene TRBJ2-3; D call uncertain. Trimming took off 3 bases at V and 2 bases at J, with 16 bases between the two ends. Germline V gives CDR1 SGHDT, CDR2 YYEEEE. The CDR3 totals 16 residues. CDR3 in amino acids: CASSYPATYSTDTQYF. In DNA form, the CDR3 reads TGTGCCAGCAGCTACCCTGCGACTTACTCCACAGATACGCAGTATTTT.

The V call is TRBV27, the J call TRBJ2-6; TRBD2 is a possible D gene (7 bases). With 2 bases removed from V and 0 bases from J, the gap between germline ends came to 8 bases. The CDR3 has 16 residues. The germline V gene encodes CDR1 MNHEY and CDR2 SMNVEV (reference sequence). CDR3 residues: CASSLRGGSGANVLTF. In nucleotides, the CDR3 is TGTGCCAGCAGTTTAAGGGGGGGCTCTGGGGCCAACGTCCTGACTTTC.

CDR3 coding DNA: TGTGCCTGGTCCTTGGAGGGCCGCGATGAGCAGTTCTTC. Amino acids: CAWSLEGRDEQFF. This chain links TRBV30 with TRBJ2-1; a possible D gene is TRBD2 (6 bases). The germline V and J ends were trimmed by 5 bases and 8 bases, with 16 bases remaining between them. Germline values: CDR1 GTSNPN, CDR2 SVGIG (reference sequence). The CDR3 totals 13 residues.

The J gene is TRBJ2-6, the V gene TRBV27; no reliable D call. Germline-derived CDR1 and CDR2 are MNHEY and SMNVEV (reference sequence). This CDR3 has 14 residues. Between the trimmed V and J ends, which lost 7 bases and 1 base, there was a span of 8 bases. For the CDR3, the DNA is TGTGCCAGCATGTCTATTTCTGGGGCCAACGTCCTGACTTTC. Its protein is CASMSISGANVLTF.

This chain connects TRBV13 to TRBJ1-4; D is undetermined. There are 14 residues in the CDR3. Germline loops: CDR1 PRHDT, CDR2 FYEKMQ (reference sequence). V dropped 7 bases and J dropped 4 bases, with 13 bases sitting between them. Here the CDR3 DNA reads TGTGCCAGCACTGCACGAGGGAATAATGAAAAACTGTTTTTT. It yields the protein CASTARGNNEKLFF.